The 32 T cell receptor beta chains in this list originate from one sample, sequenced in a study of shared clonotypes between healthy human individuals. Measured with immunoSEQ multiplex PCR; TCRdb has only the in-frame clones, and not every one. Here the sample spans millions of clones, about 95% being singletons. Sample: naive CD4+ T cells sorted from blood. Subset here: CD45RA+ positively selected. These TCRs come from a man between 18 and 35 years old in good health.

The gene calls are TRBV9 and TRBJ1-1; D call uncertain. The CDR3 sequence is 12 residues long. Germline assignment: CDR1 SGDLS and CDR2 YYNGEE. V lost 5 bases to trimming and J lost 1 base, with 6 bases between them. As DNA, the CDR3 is TGTGCCAGCAGTCCTACGAACACTGAAGCTTTCTTT. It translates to CASSPTNTEAFF. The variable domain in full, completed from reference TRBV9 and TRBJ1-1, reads DSGVTQTPKHLITATGQRVTLRCSPRSGDLSVYWYQQSLDQGLQFLIQYYNGEERAKGNILERFSAQQFPDLHSELNLSSLELGDSALYFCASSPTNTEAFFGQGTRLTVV.

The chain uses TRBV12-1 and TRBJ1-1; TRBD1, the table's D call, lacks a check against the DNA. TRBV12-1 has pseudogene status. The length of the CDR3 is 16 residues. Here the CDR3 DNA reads TGTGCCAGCAGCTTGTCGACAGAGCTATTGAACACTGAAGCTTTCTTT. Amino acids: CASSLSTELLNTEAFF.

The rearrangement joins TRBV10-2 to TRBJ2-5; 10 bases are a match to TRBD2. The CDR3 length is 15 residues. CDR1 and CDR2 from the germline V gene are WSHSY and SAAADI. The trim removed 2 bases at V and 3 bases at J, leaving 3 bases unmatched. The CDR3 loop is CASSEPGLAKETQYF. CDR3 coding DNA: TGCGCCAGCAGTGAGCCGGGACTAGCGAAAGAGACCCAGTACTTC.

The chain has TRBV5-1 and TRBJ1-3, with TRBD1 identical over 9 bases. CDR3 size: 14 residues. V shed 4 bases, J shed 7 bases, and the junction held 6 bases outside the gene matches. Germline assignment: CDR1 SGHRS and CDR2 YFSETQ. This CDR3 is CASSLGTGSNTIYF. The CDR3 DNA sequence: TGCGCCAGCAGCCTAGGGACAGGGAGCAACACCATATATTTT. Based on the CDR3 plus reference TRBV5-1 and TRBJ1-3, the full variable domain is KAGVTQTPRYLIKTRGQQVTLSCSPISGHRSVSWYQQTPGQGLQFLFEYFSETQRNKGNFPGRFSGRQFSNSRSEMNVSTLELGDSALYLCASSLGTGSNTIYFGEGSWLTVV.

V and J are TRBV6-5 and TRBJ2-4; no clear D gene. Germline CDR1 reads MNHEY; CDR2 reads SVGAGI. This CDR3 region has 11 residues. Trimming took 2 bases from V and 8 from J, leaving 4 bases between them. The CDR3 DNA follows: TGTGCCAGCAGTTACGGTTACATTCAGTACTTC. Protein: CASSYGYIQYF.

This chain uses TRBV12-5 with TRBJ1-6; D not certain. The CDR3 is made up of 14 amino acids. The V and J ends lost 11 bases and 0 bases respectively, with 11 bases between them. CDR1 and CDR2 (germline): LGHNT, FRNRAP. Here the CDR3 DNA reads TGTGCTCAGACTCGGGACTCCTATAATTCACCCCTCCACTTT. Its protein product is CAQTRDSYNSPLHF.

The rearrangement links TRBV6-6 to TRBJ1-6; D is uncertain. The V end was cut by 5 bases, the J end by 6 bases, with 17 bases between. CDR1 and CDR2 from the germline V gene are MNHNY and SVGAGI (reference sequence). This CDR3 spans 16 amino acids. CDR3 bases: TGTGCCAGCAGTCACATAGACCCGGGCGGTAATTCACCCCTCCACTTT. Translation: CASSHIDPGGNSPLHF.

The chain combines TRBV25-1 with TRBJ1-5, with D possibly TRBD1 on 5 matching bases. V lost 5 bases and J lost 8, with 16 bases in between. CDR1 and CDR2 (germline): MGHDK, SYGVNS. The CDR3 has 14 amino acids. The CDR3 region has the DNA TGTGCCAGCAGTAGCAGGGAATTGGTAGAGCCCCAGCATTTT. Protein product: CASSSRELVEPQHF.

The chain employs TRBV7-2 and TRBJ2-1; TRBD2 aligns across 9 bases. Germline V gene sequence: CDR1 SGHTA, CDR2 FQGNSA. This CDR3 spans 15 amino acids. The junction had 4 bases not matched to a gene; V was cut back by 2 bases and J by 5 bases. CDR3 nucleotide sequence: TGTGCCAGCAGCTTAAGCGGGAGGAATGACAATGAGCAGTTCTTC. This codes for CASSLSGRNDNEQFF. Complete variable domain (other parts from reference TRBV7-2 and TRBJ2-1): GAGVSQSPSNKVTEKGKDVELRCDPISGHTALYWYRQSLGQGLEFLIYFQGNSAPDKSGLPSDRFSAERTGGSVSTLTIQRTQQEDSAVYLCASSLSGRNDNEQFFGPGTRLTVL.

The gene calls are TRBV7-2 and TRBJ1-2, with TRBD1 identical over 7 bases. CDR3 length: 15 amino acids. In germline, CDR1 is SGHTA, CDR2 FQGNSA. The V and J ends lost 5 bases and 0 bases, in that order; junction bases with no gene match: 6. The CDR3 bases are TGTGCCAGCAGCCTCCGGGACAGCACTAACTATGGCTACACCTTC. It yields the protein CASSLRDSTNYGYTF.

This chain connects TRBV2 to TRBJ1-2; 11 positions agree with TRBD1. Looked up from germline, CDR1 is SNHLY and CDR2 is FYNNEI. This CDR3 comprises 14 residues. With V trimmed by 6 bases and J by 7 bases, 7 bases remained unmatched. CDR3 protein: CASRLDRGQGGYTF. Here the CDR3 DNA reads TGTGCCAGCAGACTGGACAGGGGGCAAGGTGGCTACACCTTC.

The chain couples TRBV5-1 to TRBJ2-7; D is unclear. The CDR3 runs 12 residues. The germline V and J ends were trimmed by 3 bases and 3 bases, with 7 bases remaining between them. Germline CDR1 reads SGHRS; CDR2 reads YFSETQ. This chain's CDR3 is CASSSTNYEQYF. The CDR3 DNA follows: TGCGCCAGCAGCTCTACCAACTACGAGCAGTACTTC.

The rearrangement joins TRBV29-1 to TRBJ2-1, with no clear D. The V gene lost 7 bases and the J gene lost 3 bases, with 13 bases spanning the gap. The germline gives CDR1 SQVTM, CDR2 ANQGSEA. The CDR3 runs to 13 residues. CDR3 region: CSAIGQLYNEQFF. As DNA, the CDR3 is TGCAGCGCCATTGGCCAGCTCTACAATGAGCAGTTCTTC.

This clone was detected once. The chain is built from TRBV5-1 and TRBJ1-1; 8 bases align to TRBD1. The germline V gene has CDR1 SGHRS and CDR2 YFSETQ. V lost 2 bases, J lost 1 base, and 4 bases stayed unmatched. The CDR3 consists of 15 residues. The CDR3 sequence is CASSFRGQENTEAFF. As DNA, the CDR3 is TGCGCCAGCAGCTTTAGGGGACAGGAGAACACTGAAGCTTTCTTT.

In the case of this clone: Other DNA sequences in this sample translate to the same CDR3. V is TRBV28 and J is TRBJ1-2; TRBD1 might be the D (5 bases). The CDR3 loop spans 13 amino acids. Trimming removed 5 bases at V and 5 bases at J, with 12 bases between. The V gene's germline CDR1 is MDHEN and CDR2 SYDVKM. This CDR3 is CASSTGTAYGYTF. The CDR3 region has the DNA TGTGCCAGCAGTACCGGGACGGCGTATGGCTACACCTTC.

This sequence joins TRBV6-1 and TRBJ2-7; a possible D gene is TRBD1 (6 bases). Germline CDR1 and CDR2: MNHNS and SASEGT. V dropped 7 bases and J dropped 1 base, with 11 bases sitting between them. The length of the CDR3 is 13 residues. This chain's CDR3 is CASNAGVSYEQYF. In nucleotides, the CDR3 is TGTGCCAGCAACGCAGGGGTTTCCTACGAGCAGTACTTC.

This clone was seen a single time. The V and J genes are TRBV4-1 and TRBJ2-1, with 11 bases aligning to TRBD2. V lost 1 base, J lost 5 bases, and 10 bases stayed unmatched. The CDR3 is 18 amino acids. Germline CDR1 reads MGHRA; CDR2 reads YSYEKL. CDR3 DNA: TGCGCCAGCAGCCAAGTCTCAGATAGCGGGAGGGCCAACAATGAGCAGTTCTTC. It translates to CASSQVSDSGRANNEQFF.

The CDR3 loop is CASRKGQGDNYGYTF. The CDR3 region has the DNA TGTGCCAGCAGAAAAGGACAGGGGGATAACTATGGCTACACCTTC. The chain employs TRBV7-9 and TRBJ1-2; 10 bases align to TRBD1. The J segment lost 1 base and the V segment lost 6 bases, leaving 5 bases of the junction unmatched. The CDR3 is 15 residues long. Germline V CDR1 and CDR2: SEHNR, FQNEAQ (reference sequence).

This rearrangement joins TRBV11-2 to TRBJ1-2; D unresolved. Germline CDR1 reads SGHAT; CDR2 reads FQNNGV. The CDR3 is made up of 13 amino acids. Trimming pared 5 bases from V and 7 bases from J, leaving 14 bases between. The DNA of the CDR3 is TGTGCCAGCAGCCTAACTCAGGCTATTGGCTACACCTTC. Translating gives CASSLTQAIGYTF.

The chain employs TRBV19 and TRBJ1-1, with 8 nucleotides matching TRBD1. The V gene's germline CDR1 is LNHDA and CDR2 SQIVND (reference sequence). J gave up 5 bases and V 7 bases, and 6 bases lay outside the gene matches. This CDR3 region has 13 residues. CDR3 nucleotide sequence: TGTGCCAGTATAAGGACAGGGAAAACTGAAGCTTTCTTT. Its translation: CASIRTGKTEAFF.

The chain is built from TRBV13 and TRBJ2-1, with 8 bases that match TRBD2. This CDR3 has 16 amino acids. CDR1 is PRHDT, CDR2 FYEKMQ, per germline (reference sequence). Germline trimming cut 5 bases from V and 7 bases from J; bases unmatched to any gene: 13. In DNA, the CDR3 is TGTGCCAGCAGCCTATCAGGTCTAGCGGGCGGGAATGAGCAGTTCTTC. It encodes CASSLSGLAGGNEQFF.

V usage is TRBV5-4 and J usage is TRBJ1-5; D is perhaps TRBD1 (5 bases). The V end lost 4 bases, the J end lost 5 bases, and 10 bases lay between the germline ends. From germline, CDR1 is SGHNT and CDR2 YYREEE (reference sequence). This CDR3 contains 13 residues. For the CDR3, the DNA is TGTGCCAGCAGCAAGGGGACGGATCAGCCCCAGCATTTT. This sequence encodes CASSKGTDQPQHF.

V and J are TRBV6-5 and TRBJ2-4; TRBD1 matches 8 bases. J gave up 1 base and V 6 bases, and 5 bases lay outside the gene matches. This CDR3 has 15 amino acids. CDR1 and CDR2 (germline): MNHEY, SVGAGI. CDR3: CASSGTGVAKNIQYF. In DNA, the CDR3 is TGTGCCAGCAGCGGGACAGGCGTCGCCAAAAACATTCAGTACTTC.

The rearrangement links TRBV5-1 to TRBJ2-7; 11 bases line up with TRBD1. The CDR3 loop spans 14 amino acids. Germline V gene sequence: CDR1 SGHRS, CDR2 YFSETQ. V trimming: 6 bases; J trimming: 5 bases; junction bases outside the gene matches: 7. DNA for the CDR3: TGCGCCAGCAAAACGGACAGGGGGCGACACGAGCAGTACTTC. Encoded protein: CASKTDRGRHEQYF. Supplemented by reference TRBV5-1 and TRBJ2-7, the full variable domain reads KAGVTQTPRYLIKTRGQQVTLSCSPISGHRSVSWYQQTPGQGLQFLFEYFSETQRNKGNFPGRFSGRQFSNSRSEMNVSTLELGDSALYLCASKTDRGRHEQYFGPGTRLTVT.

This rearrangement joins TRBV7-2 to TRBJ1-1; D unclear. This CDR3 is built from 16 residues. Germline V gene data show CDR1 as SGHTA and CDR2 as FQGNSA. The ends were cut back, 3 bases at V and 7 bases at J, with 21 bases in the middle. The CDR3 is CASSLVRLERNSEAFF. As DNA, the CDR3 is TGTGCCAGCAGCTTGGTCCGTTTGGAGAGGAATAGTGAAGCTTTCTTT.

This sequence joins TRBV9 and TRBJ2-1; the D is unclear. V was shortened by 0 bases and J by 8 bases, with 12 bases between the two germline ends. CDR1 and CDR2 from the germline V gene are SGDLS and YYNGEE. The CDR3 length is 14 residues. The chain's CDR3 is CASSVAVRGDEQFF. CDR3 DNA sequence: TGTGCCAGCAGCGTAGCCGTTAGAGGCGATGAGCAGTTCTTC.

The CDR3 DNA follows: TGTGCCAGTAGTATCTATTCCGTCGGACTGGCGGGAGTGTACGAGCAGTACTTC. Encoded protein: CASSIYSVGLAGVYEQYF. The genes are TRBV19 and TRBJ2-7; 7 bases align to TRBD2. The V and J ends lost 3 bases and 4 bases, in that order; junction bases with no gene match: 18. Per germline, CDR1 LNHDA and CDR2 SQIVND (reference sequence). This CDR3 contains 18 residues.

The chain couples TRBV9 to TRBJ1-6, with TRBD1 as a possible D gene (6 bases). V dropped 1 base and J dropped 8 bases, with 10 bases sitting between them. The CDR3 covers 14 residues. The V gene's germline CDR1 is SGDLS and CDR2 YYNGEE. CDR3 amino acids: CASSVSGADSPLHF. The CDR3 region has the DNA TGTGCCAGCAGCGTATCGGGGGCAGATTCACCCCTCCACTTT.

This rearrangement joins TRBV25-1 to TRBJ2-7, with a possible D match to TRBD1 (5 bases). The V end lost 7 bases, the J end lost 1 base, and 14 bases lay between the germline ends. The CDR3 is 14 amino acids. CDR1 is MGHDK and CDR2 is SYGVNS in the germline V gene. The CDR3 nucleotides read TGTGCCAGCACCCAGGGTGGGATTTCCTACGAGCAGTACTTC. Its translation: CASTQGGISYEQYF.

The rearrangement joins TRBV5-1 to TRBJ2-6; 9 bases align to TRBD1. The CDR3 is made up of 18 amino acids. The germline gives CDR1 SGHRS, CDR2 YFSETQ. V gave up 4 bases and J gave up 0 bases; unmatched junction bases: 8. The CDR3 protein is CASSPVTGGVSGANVLTF. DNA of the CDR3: TGCGCCAGCAGCCCCGTGACAGGGGGGGTCTCTGGGGCCAACGTCCTGACTTTC.

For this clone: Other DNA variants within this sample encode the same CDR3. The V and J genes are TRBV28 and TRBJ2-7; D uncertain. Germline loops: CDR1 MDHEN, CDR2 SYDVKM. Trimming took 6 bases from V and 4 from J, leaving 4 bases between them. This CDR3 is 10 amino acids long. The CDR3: CASSAYEQYF. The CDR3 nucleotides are TGTGCCAGCAGCGCTTACGAGCAGTACTTC.

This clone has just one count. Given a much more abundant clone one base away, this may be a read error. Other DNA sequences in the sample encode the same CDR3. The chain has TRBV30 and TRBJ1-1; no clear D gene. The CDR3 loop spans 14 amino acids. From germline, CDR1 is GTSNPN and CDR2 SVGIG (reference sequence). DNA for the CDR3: TGTGCCTGGAGTGTAGTCCAGGCCAACACCGAAGCTTTCTTT. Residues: CAWSVVQANTEAFF. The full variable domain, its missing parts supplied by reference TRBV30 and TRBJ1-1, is SQTIHQWPATLVQPVGSPLSLECTVEGTSNPNLYWYRQAAGRGLQLLFYSVGIGQISSEVPQNLSASRPQDRQFILSSKKLLLSDSGFYLCAWSVVQANTEAFFGQGTRLTVV.